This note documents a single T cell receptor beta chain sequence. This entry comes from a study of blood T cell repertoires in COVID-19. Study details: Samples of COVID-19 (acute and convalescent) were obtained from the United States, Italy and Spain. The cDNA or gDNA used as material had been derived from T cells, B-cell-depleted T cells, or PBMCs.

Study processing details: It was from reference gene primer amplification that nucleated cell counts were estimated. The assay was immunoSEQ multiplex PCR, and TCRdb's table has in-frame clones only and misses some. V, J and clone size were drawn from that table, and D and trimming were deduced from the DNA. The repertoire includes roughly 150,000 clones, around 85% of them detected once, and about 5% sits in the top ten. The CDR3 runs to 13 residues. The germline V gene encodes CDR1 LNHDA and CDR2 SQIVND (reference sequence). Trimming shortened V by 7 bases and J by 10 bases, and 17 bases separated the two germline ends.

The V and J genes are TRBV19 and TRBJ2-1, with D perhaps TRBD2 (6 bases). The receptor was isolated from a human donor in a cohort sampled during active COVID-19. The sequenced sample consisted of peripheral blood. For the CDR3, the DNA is TGTGCCAGTACCCAGGGTCGGGCGGGAGAGCAGTTCTTC. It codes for CASTQGRAGEQFF.